Listed here is a single T cell receptor (beta chain). The record originates from a study of graft-versus-host responses after intestinal transplantation. Looking at the study overall: Recipients got multivisceral, liver-intestinal, or isolated intestinal transplants.

Libraries were prepared by immunoSEQ multiplex PCR; TCRdb keeps only in-frame clonotypes and omits some of them. The table records 20,000 to 30,000 clones, 83% of them present only once. Germline assignment: CDR1 SGDLS and CDR2 YYNGEE. The V end was cut by 0 bases, the J end by 2 bases, with 10 bases between. The CDR3 is 15 residues long. This receptor was taken from a human patient who received an intestinal transplant, so some T cells may come from the graft donor. This sample comprised PBMCs, obtained almost 29 days after intestinal transplant. The chain combines TRBV9 with TRBJ2-3, with D hard to call. CDR3 protein: CASSVVGRYTDTQYF. The CDR3 DNA follows: TGTGCCAGCAGCGTAGTAGGCAGGTACACAGATACGCAGTATTTT.